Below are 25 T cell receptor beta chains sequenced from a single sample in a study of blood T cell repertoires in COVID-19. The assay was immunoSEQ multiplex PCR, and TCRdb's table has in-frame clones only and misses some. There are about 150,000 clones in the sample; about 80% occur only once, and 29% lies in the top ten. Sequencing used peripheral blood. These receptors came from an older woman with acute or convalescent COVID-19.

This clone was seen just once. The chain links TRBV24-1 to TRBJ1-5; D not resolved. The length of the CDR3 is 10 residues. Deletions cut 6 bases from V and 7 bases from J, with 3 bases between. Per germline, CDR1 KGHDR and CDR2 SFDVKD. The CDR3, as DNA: TGTGCCACCAGTTCGCAGCCCCAGCATTTT. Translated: CATSSQPQHF.

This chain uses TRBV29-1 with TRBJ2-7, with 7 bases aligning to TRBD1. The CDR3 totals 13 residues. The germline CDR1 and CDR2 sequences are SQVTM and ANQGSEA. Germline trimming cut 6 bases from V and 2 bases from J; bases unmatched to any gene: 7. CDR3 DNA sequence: TGCAGCGTCGGACAGGTCGGTCCCTACGAGCAGTACTTC. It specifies CSVGQVGPYEQYF.

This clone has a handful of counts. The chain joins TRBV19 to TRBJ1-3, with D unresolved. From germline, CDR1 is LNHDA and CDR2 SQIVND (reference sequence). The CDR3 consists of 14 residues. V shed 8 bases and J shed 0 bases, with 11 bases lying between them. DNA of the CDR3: TGTGCCAGTGGGGAGAAAAGCTCTGGAAACACCATATATTTT. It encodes CASGEKSSGNTIYF.

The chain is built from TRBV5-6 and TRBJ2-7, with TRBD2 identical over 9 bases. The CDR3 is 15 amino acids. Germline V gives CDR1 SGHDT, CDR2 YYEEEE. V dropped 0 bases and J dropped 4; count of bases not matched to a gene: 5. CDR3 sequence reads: CASSLGSGGTYEQYV. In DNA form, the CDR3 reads TGTGCCAGCAGCTTGGGTAGCGGGGGAACTTACGAGCAGTACGTC.

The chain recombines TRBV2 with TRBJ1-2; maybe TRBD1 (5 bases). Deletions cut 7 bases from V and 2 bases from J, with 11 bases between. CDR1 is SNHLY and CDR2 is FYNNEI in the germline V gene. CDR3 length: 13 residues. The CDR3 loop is CASIPQGNYGYTF. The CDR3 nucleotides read TGTGCCAGCATCCCCCAGGGAAACTATGGCTACACCTTC.

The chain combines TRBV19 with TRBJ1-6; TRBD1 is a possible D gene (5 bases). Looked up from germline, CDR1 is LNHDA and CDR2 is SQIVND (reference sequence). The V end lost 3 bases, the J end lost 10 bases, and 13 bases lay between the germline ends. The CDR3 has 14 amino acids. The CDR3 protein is CASSILTEKSPLHF. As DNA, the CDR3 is TGTGCCAGTAGTATTTTGACAGAGAAGTCACCCCTCCACTTT.

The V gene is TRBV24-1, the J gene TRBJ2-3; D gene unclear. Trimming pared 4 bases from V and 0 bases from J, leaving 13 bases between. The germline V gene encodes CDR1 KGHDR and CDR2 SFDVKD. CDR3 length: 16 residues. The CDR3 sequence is CATSEAQSPSTDTQYF. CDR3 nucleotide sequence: TGTGCCACCAGTGAAGCACAGAGCCCTAGCACAGATACGCAGTATTTT.

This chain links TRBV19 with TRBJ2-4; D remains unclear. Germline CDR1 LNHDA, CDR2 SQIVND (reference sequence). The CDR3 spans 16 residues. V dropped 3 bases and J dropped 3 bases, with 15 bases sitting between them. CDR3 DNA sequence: TGTGCCAGTAGTATCGACTCCGATGGTGGCAAAAACATTCAGTACTTC. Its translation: CASSIDSDGGKNIQYF.

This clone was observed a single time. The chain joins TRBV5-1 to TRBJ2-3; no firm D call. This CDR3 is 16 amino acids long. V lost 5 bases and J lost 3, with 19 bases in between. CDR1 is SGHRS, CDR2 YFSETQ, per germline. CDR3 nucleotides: TGCGCCAGCAGTTTCGGAACGCAGCCCGGGACAGATACGCAGTATTTT. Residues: CASSFGTQPGTDTQYF.

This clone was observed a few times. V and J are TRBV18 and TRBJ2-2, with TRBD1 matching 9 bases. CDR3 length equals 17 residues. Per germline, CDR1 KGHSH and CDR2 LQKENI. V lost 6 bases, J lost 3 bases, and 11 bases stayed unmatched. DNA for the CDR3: TGTGCCAGCTCTCAGAATCAACAGGGGGCTTACACCGGGGAGCTGTTTTTT. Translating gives CASSQNQQGAYTGELFF.

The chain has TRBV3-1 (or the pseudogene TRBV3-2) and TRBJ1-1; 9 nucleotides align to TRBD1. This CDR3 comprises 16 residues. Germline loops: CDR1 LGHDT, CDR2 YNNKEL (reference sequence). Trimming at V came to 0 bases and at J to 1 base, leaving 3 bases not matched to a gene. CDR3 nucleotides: TGTGCCAGCAGCCAAGACGGACAGGGGAGGAACACTGAAGCTTTCTTT. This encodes CASSQDGQGRNTEAFF.

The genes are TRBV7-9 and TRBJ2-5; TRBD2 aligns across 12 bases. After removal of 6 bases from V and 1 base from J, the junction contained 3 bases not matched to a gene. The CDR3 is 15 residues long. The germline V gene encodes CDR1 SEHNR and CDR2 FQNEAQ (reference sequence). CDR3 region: CASRRLAGVQETQYF. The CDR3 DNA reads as TGTGCCAGCAGGAGACTAGCGGGGGTCCAAGAGACCCAGTACTTC.

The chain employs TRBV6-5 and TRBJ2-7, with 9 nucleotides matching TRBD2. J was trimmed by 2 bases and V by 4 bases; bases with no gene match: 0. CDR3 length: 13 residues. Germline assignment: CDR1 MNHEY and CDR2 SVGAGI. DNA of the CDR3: TGTGCCAGCAGTTGGACTAGCGCCTACGAGCAGTACTTC. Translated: CASSWTSAYEQYF.

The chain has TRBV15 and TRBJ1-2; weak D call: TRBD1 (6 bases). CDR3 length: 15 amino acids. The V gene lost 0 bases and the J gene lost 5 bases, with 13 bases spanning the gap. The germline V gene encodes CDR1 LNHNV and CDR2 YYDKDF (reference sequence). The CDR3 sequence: CATSRDNRASYGYTF. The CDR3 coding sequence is TGTGCCACCAGCAGAGATAACAGGGCCTCTTATGGCTACACCTTC.

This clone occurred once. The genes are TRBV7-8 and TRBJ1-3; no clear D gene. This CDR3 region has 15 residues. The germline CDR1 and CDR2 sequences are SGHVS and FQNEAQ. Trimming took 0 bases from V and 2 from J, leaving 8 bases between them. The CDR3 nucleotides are TGTGCCAGCAGCTTAGCGGGAGGGACTGGAAACACCATATATTTT. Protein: CASSLAGGTGNTIYF.

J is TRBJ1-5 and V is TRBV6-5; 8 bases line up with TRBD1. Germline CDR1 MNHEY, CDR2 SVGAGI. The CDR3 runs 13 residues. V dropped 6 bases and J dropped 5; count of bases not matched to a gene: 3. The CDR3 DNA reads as TGTGCCAGCAGCTTACAGGGGGATCAGCCCCAGCATTTT. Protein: CASSLQGDQPQHF.

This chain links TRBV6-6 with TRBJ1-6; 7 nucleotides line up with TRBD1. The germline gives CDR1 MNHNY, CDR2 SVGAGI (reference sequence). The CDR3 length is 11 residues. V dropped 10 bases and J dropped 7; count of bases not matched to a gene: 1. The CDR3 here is CATGGNSPLHF. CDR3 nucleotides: TGTGCCACAGGGGGAAATTCACCCCTCCACTTT.

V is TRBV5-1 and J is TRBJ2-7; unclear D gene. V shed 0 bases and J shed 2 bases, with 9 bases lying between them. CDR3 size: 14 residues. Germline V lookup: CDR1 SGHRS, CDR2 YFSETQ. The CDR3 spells CASSLGPEAYEQYV. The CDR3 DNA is TGCGCCAGCAGCTTGGGTCCAGAAGCCTACGAGCAGTACGTC.

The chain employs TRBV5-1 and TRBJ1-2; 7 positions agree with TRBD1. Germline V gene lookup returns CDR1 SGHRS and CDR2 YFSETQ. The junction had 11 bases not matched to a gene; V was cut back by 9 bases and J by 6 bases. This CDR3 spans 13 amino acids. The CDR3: CATGLTGRDGYTF. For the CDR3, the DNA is TGCGCCACTGGGCTGACAGGGAGAGATGGCTACACCTTC.

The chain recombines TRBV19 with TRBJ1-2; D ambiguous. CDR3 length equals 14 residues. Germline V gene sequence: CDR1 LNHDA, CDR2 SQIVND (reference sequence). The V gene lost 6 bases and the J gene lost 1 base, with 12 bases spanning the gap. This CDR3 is CASRRGEGNYGYTF. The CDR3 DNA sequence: TGTGCCAGTAGACGGGGTGAGGGTAACTATGGCTACACCTTC.

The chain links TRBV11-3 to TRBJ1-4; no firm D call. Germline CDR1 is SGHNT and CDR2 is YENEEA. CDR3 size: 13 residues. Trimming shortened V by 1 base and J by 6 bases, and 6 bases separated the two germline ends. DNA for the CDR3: TGTGCCAGCAGCTTAGGAGTGGATGAAAAACTGTTTTTT. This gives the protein CASSLGVDEKLFF.

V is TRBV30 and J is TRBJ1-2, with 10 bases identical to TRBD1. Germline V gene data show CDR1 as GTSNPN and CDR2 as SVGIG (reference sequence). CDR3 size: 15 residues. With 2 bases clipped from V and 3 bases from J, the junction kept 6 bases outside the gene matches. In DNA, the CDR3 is TGTGCCTGGAGTTCCCCCGGGACAGGGGACTATGGCTACACCTTC. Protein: CAWSSPGTGDYGYTF.

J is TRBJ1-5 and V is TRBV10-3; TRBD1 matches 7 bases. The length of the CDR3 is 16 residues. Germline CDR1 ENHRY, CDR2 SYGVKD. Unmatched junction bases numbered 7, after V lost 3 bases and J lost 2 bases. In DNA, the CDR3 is TGTGCCATCAGTGACAAAGGGGGCGCGGGCAATCAGCCCCAGCATTTT. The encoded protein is CAISDKGGAGNQPQHF.

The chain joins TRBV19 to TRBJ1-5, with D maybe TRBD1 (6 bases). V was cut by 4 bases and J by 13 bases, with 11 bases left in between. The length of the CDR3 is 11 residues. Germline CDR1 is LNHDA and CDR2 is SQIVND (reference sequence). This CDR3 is CASSTRQVQHF. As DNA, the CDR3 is TGTGCCAGTAGTACAAGACAGGTTCAGCATTTT.

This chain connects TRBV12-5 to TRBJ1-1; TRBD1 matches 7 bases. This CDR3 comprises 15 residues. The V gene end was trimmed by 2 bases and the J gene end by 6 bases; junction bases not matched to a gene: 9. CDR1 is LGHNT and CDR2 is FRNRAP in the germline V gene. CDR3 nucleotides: TGTGCTAGTGGTTTGTACTATTGGGACAGATCTGAAGCTTTCTTT. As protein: CASGLYYWDRSEAFF. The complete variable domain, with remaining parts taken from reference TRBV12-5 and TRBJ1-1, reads DARVTQTPRHKVTEMGQEVTMRCQPILGHNTVFWYRQTMMQGLELLAYFRNRAPLDDSGMPKDRFSAEMPDATLATLKIQPSEPRDSAVYFCASGLYYWDRSEAFFGQGTRLTVV.